These 27 T cell receptor beta chains originate from one sample sequenced in a study of shared clonotypes between healthy human individuals. Profiled with immunoSEQ multiplex PCR; TCRdb holds only in-frame clones, not every one. The sample contains some 580,000 clones, 95% to 98% of which appear only once. The material sequenced was naive CD4+ T cells sorted from blood. The subset is: CD45RA+ positively selected. These TCRs come from a woman in her twenties or thirties in good health.

This chain links TRBV9 with TRBJ2-3; TRBD1 aligns across 11 bases. V lost 0 bases, J lost 3 bases, and 3 bases stayed unmatched. CDR1 and CDR2 from the germline V gene are SGDLS and YYNGEE. The CDR3 spans 16 residues. CDR3 coding DNA: TGTGCCAGCAGCGTAGTAGGGACAGGGGGAACAGATACGCAGTATTTT. It specifies CASSVVGTGGTDTQYF. Full variable domain (missing parts from reference TRBV9 and TRBJ2-3): DSGVTQTPKHLITATGQRVTLRCSPRSGDLSVYWYQQSLDQGLQFLIQYYNGEERAKGNILERFSAQQFPDLHSELNLSSLELGDSALYFCASSVVGTGGTDTQYFGPGTRLTVL.

V gene TRBV5-6 combines with J gene TRBJ2-2, with unresolved D. The germline V and J ends were trimmed by 1 base and 4 bases, with 2 bases remaining between them. Germline CDR1 reads SGHDT; CDR2 reads YYEEEE. This CDR3 is built from 12 residues. CDR3 bases: TGTGCCAGCAGCTTGAGCACCGGGGAGCTGTTTTTT. Translation: CASSLSTGELFF. The whole variable domain, remainder taken from reference TRBV5-6 and TRBJ2-2, is DAGVTQSPTHLIKTRGQQVTLRCSPKSGHDTVSWYQQALGQGPQFIFQYYEEEERQRGNFPDRFSGHQFPNYSSELNVNALLLGDSALYLCASSLSTGELFFGEGSRLTVL.

The chain couples TRBV5-1 to TRBJ2-1; TRBD1 aligns across 7 bases. V shed 3 bases and J 3 bases; nucleotides not matched to a gene: 0. Germline V gives CDR1 SGHRS, CDR2 YFSETQ. This CDR3 has 13 amino acids. CDR3 protein: CASSWDSYNEQFF. DNA for the CDR3: TGCGCCAGCAGCTGGGACAGCTACAATGAGCAGTTCTTC.

The chain couples TRBV10-3 to TRBJ2-5; D uncertain. Germline V gene data show CDR1 as ENHRY and CDR2 as SYGVKD. The CDR3 is 12 residues long. V was clipped by 4 bases and J by 2 bases, with 5 bases between them. This CDR3 reads CAISGEQETQYF. CDR3 DNA sequence: TGTGCCATCAGTGGCGAGCAAGAGACCCAGTACTTC.

The chain combines TRBV28 with TRBJ1-1, with D possibly TRBD1 on 6 matching bases. V was trimmed by 4 bases and J by 1 base, leaving 10 bases between them. The CDR3 covers 14 residues. Germline CDR1 is MDHEN and CDR2 is SYDVKM. This chain's CDR3 is CASSSGQSNTEAFF. CDR3 DNA sequence: TGTGCCAGCAGTTCCGGACAGTCGAACACTGAAGCTTTCTTT. The whole variable domain, remainder taken from reference TRBV28 and TRBJ1-1, is DVKVTQSSRYLVKRTGEKVFLECVQDMDHENMFWYRQDPGLGLRLIYFSYDVKMKEKGDIPEGYSVSREKKERFSLILESASTNQTSMYLCASSSGQSNTEAFFGQGTRLTVV.

The chain joins TRBV5-1 to TRBJ1-1, with D unclear. Trimming stripped 4 bases from V and 3 bases from J, with 10 bases between. This CDR3 contains 13 residues. Looked up from germline, CDR1 is SGHRS and CDR2 is YFSETQ. The DNA for the CDR3 is TGCGCCAGCAGCCCGGGGAGGGACACTGAAGCTTTCTTT. Protein product: CASSPGRDTEAFF.

This clone was picked up one time. V usage is TRBV5-4 and J usage is TRBJ2-5; D gene unclear. Per germline, CDR1 SGHNT and CDR2 YYREEE (reference sequence). V was shortened by 0 bases and J by 1 base, with 4 bases between the two germline ends. The CDR3 covers 13 residues. The chain's CDR3 is CASSLVPQETQYF. CDR3 nucleotides: TGTGCCAGCAGCTTGGTTCCCCAAGAGACCCAGTACTTC.

This chain links TRBV27 with TRBJ2-5, with D perhaps TRBD2 (6 bases). V was trimmed by 10 bases and J by 2 bases, leaving 17 bases between them. The germline V gene has CDR1 MNHEY and CDR2 SMNVEV (reference sequence). The CDR3 extends over 14 amino acids. The CDR3 spells CATRRGGKQETQYF. DNA for the CDR3: TGTGCCACCAGGAGAGGAGGGAAGCAAGAGACCCAGTACTTC.

J is TRBJ2-5 and V is TRBV7-2; D is possibly TRBD1 (6 bases). Germline V CDR1 and CDR2: SGHTA, FQGNSA. This CDR3 has 16 residues. With 6 bases removed from V and 4 bases from J, the gap between germline ends came to 21 bases. The CDR3 protein is CASSPRWALGGETQYF. DNA of the CDR3: TGTGCCAGCAGTCCTCGATGGGCCTTAGGGGGAGAGACCCAGTACTTC.

V gene TRBV6-5 combines with J gene TRBJ1-4; D is unresolved. In germline, CDR1 is MNHEY, CDR2 SVGAGI. The CDR3 loop spans 11 amino acids. Between the trimmed V and J ends, which lost 6 bases and 5 bases, there was a span of 4 bases. This CDR3 reads CASRKNEKLFF. The DNA of the CDR3 is TGTGCCAGCAGGAAGAATGAAAAACTGTTTTTT.

The chain employs TRBV7-6 and TRBJ1-1, with D possibly matching TRBD1 (6 bases). Germline-derived CDR1 and CDR2 are SGHVS and FNYEAQ. The CDR3 covers 13 residues. V was trimmed by 0 bases and J by 6 bases, leaving 8 bases between them. The CDR3 here is CASSLAEGAEAFF. The CDR3 DNA sequence: TGTGCCAGCAGCTTAGCGGAGGGGGCTGAAGCTTTCTTT.

The chain combines TRBV5-1 with TRBJ2-7; D is perhaps TRBD2 (7 bases). Trimming cost V 3 bases and J 0 bases, with 13 bases left between them. The CDR3 totals 15 residues. Germline V lookup: CDR1 SGHRS, CDR2 YFSETQ. The DNA for the CDR3 is TGCGCCAGCAGCTGGCGGGGGCGAAGCTCCTACGAGCAGTACTTC. It is translated as CASSWRGRSSYEQYF.

The CDR3 sequence is CASSHPGTKGTEAFF. As DNA, the CDR3 is TGTGCCAGCAGTCACCCAGGGACTAAGGGAACTGAAGCTTTCTTT. This chain connects TRBV6-6 to TRBJ1-1; D may be TRBD1 (5 bases). This CDR3 has 15 amino acids. Per the germline V gene, CDR1 is MNHNY and CDR2 is SVGAGI (reference sequence). The V end lost 5 bases, the J end lost 5 bases, and 18 bases lay between the germline ends.

This clone was seen more than once but under ten times. This rearrangement joins TRBV29-1 to TRBJ1-5; D gene uncertain. The CDR3 length is 12 residues. Looked up from germline, CDR1 is SQVTM and CDR2 is ANQGSEA. V lost 7 bases, J lost 2 bases, and 9 bases lay in between. CDR3 in DNA: TGCAGCGCTCAGGACGGCAATCAGCCCCAGCATTTT. As protein: CSAQDGNQPQHF. Together with reference TRBV29-1 and TRBJ1-5, the CDR3 gives the full variable domain: SAVISQKPSRDICQRGTSLTIQCQVDSQVTMMFWYRQQPGQSLTLIATANQGSEATYESGFVIDKFPISRPNLTFSTLTVSNMSPEDSSIYLCSAQDGNQPQHFGDGTRLSIL.

The rearrangement uses TRBV11-3 and TRBJ2-1; a possible D gene is TRBD1 (5 bases). Germline CDR1 and CDR2: SGHNT and YENEEA. V was cut by 4 bases and J by 6 bases, with 13 bases left in between. CDR3 size: 14 residues. The DNA of the CDR3 is TGTGCCAGCAGCTCCACAGGTCTCCTCAATGAGCAGTTCTTC. Residues: CASSSTGLLNEQFF.

This chain joins TRBV5-5 and TRBJ2-7, with D perhaps TRBD1 (6 bases). CDR3 length: 12 amino acids. Germline V gene sequence: CDR1 SGHKS, CDR2 YYEKEE (reference sequence). The V gene lost 7 bases and the J gene lost 2 bases, with 10 bases spanning the gap. The CDR3 DNA sequence: TGTGCCAGCCTCAGGGGACCCTACGAGCAGTACTTC. Its protein is CASLRGPYEQYF. The whole variable domain, filled in from reference TRBV5-5 and TRBJ2-7, reads DAGVTQSPTHLIKTRGQQVTLRCSPISGHKSVSWYQQVLGQGPQFIFQYYEKEERGRGNFPDRFSARQFPNYSSELNVNALLLGDSALYLCASLRGPYEQYFGPGTRLTVT.

The J gene is TRBJ2-3, the V gene TRBV15; 9 bases agree with TRBD2. Trimming at V came to 2 bases and at J to 1 base, leaving 7 bases not matched to a gene. CDR1 is LNHNV, CDR2 YYDKDF, per germline (reference sequence). There are 17 residues in the CDR3. CDR3 residues: CATSRHIAGAGTDTQYF. The CDR3 bases are TGTGCCACCAGCAGACATATAGCGGGAGCAGGCACAGATACGCAGTATTTT.

The rearrangement uses TRBV29-1 and TRBJ2-5, with D unresolved. Trimming removed 1 base from V and 9 bases from J, with 12 bases in between. The CDR3 has 12 residues. CDR1 is SQVTM and CDR2 is ANQGSEA in the germline V gene. For the CDR3, the DNA is TGCAGCGTTGAAGGACCTGGTAGGGCCCAGTACTTC. This sequence encodes CSVEGPGRAQYF.

This clone appeared once. The chain combines TRBV5-1 with TRBJ2-7, with TRBD2 matching 8 bases. This CDR3 region has 16 residues. Germline-derived CDR1 and CDR2 are SGHRS and YFSETQ. V lost 5 bases and J lost 6; bases outside the gene matches: 16. The CDR3 loop is CASRRTSTGDGLEQYF. DNA of the CDR3: TGCGCCAGCAGAAGGACTAGCACAGGTGATGGCCTCGAGCAGTACTTC.

The CDR3 nucleotides are TGTGCCAGCAGTGAAAGTGGGAGCCCAGATACGCAGTATTTT. Its protein product is CASSESGSPDTQYF. The rearrangement joins TRBV2 to TRBJ2-3; D is perhaps TRBD2 (5 bases). Per germline, CDR1 SNHLY and CDR2 FYNNEI. This CDR3 has 14 residues. Trimming took off 2 bases at V and 4 bases at J, with 10 bases between the two ends.

The chain combines TRBV5-4 with TRBJ2-2; 10 nucleotides match TRBD2. V trimming: 1 base; J trimming: 6 bases; junction bases outside the gene matches: 9. This CDR3 has 17 residues. Germline CDR1 SGHNT, CDR2 YYREEE (reference sequence). For the CDR3, the DNA is TGTGCCAGCAGCTTGAGATCTAGCGGGAGTCTAGCCGGGGAGCTGTTTTTT. Translation: CASSLRSSGSLAGELFF. Full variable domain (missing parts from reference TRBV5-4 and TRBJ2-2): ETGVTQSPTHLIKTRGQQVTLRCSSQSGHNTVSWYQQALGQGPQFIFQYYREEENGRGNFPPRFSGLQFPNYSSELNVNALELDDSALYLCASSLRSSGSLAGELFFGEGSRLTVL.

This chain links TRBV28 with TRBJ2-3; D gene uncertain. Germline CDR1 is MDHEN and CDR2 is SYDVKM. CDR3 length equals 15 residues. Trimming pared 3 bases from V and 4 bases from J, leaving 14 bases between. The CDR3 reads CASSLLRRAADTQYF. CDR3 bases: TGTGCCAGCAGTTTGCTTCGGCGAGCTGCAGATACGCAGTATTTT.

This rearrangement joins TRBV5-1 to TRBJ1-1; D remains unclear. The CDR3 has 15 amino acids. Trimming took 0 bases from V and 1 from J, leaving 10 bases between them. The V gene's germline CDR1 is SGHRS and CDR2 YFSETQ. This CDR3 reads CASSLGSRGNTEAFF. CDR3 bases: TGCGCCAGCAGCTTGGGTTCGCGGGGGAACACTGAAGCTTTCTTT.

The chain employs TRBV5-1 and TRBJ1-2, with D unresolved. The CDR3 is 16 amino acids. V was cut by 0 bases and J by 8 bases, with 20 bases left in between. Germline V gene sequence: CDR1 SGHRS, CDR2 YFSETQ. The CDR3 DNA reads TGCGCCAGCAGCTTGGGTGTGGACGGAAGGCCGGGGGGCTACACCTTC. It codes for CASSLGVDGRPGGYTF.

In DNA, the CDR3 is TGTGCCAGCAGTTTGGTTGTGGGTGAGCAGTACTTC. Protein: CASSLVVGEQYF. The V gene is TRBV28, the J gene TRBJ2-7, with D hard to call. With 3 bases removed from V and 7 bases from J, the gap between germline ends came to 10 bases. This CDR3 is 12 amino acids long. Germline CDR1 reads MDHEN; CDR2 reads SYDVKM. The entire variable domain, with the rest obtained from reference TRBV28 and TRBJ2-7, is as follows: DVKVTQSSRYLVKRTGEKVFLECVQDMDHENMFWYRQDPGLGLRLIYFSYDVKMKEKGDIPEGYSVSREKKERFSLILESASTNQTSMYLCASSLVVGEQYFGPGTRLTVT.

V usage is TRBV6-5 and J usage is TRBJ2-5; the D call may be TRBD1 or TRBD2 (5 bases each). TRBJ2-7 matches the DNA end more closely, so the J call is doubtful. The CDR3 is 16 residues long. Per the germline V gene, CDR1 is MNHEY and CDR2 is SVGAGI. The CDR3 here is CASSYSSVGESYEQYF. For the CDR3, the DNA is TGTGCCAGCAGTTACTCGTCTGTGGGGGAATCCTACGAGCAGTACTTC.

In this sample, this clone turned up once. The V and J genes are TRBV21-1 and TRBJ1-1; no check of the table's D call, TRBD1, against the DNA was made. TRBV21-1 has pseudogene status. The CDR3 sequence is 18 residues long. The CDR3 reads CASTTGGRVPSGPTEAFF. The CDR3 DNA sequence: TGTGCCAGCACTACAGGGGGCAGGGTACCCTCCGGTCCCACTGAAGCTTTCTTT.